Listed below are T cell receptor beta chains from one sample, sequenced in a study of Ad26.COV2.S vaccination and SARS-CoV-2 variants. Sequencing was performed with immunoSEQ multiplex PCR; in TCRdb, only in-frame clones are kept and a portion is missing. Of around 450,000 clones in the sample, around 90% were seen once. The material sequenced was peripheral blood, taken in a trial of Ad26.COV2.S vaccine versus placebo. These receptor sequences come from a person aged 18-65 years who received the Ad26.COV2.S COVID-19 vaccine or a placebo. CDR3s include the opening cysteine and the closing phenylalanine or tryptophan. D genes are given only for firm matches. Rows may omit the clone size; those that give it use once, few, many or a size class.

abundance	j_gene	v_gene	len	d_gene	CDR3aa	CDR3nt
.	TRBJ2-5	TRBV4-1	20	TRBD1	CASSHRQGERGLTIQETQYF	TGCGCCAGCAGCCACAGACAGGGCGAACGCGGCCTCACAATCCAAGAGACCCAGTACTTC
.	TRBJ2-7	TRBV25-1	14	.	CASSEPGELYEQYF	TGTGCCAGCAGTGAACCCGGCGAACTCTACGAGCAGTACTTC
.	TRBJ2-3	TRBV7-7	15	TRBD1	CASSPYRGKGDTQYF	TGTGCCAGCAGCCCATACAGGGGGAAGGGAGATACGCAGTATTTT
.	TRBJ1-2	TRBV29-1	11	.	CSVEDHAGYTF	TGCAGCGTTGAAGATCACGCGGGCTACACCTTC
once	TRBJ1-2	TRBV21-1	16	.	CASSKSWPGGICGYTF	TGTGCCAGCAGCAAATCTTGGCCAGGGGGAATTTGTGGCTACACCTTC
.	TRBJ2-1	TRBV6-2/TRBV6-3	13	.	CASSYYQGREQFF	TGTGCCAGCAGTTACTACCAGGGTCGTGAGCAGTTCTTC
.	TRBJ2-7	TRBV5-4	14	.	CASSLDGGLYEQYF	TGTGCCAGCAGCTTAGATGGAGGTTTGTACGAGCAGTACTTC
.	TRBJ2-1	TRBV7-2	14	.	CASSLDVTYNEQFF	TGTGCCAGCAGCTTAGATGTGACCTACAATGAGCAGTTCTTC
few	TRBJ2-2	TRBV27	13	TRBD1	CASSDRVSGELFF	TGTGCCAGCAGTGACAGGGTATCCGGGGAGCTGTTTTTT
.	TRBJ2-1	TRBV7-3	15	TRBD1	CASSSTGGIDNEQFF	TGTGCCAGCAGCTCGACAGGGGGAATCGACAATGAGCAGTTCTTC
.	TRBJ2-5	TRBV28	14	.	CASSLGQLGETQYF	TGTGCCAGCAGTTTAGGTCAGCTCGGGGAGACCCAGTACTTC
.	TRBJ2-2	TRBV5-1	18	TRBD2	CASSLAGTSGSFGGELFF	TGCGCCAGCAGCTTGGCCGGGACTAGCGGGAGCTTCGGCGGGGAGCTGTTTTTT
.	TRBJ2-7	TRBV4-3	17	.	CASSQDGTGLGAGEQYF	TGCGCCAGCAGCCAAGATGGAACGGGACTGGGAGCGGGCGAGCAGTACTTC
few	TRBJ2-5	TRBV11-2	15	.	CASSLVRGLRETQYF	TGTGCCAGCAGCTTAGTGAGGGGACTTAGGGAGACCCAGTACTTC
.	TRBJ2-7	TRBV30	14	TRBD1	CAWSTGTGRYEQYF	TGTGCCTGGAGTACCGGGACAGGGCGCTACGAGCAGTACTTC
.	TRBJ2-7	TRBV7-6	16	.	CASSSRVDGSTHEQYF	TGTGCCAGCAGCTCCCGAGTAGACGGGAGTACCCACGAGCAGTACTTC
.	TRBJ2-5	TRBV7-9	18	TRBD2	CASSDTPSGTSGQETQYF	TGTGCCAGCAGCGACACCCCCTCCGGGACTAGCGGCCAAGAGACCCAGTACTTC
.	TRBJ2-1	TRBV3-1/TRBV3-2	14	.	CASSPWGESNEQFF	TGTGCCAGCAGCCCCTGGGGCGAGAGTAATGAGCAGTTCTTC
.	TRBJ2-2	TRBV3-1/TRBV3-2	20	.	CASSQDALRGPFANTGELFF	TGTGCCAGCAGCCAAGATGCCCTTAGAGGTCCATTCGCGAACACCGGGGAGCTGTTTTTT
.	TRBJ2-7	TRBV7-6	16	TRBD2	CASSRLLAGSPHEQYF	TGTGCCAGCAGCAGACTACTAGCGGGATCTCCTCACGAGCAGTACTTC
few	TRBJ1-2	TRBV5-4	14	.	CASSLVQGNYGYTF	TGTGCCAGCAGCTTGGTTCAGGGTAACTATGGCTACACCTTC
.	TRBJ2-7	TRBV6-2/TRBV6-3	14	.	CASSNTDIASEQYF	TGTGCCAGCAGTAACACCGACATCGCCTCCGAGCAGTACTTC
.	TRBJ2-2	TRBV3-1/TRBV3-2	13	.	CASSATNTGELFF	TGTGCCAGCAGCGCAACGAACACCGGGGAGCTGTTTTTT
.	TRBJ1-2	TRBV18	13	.	CASSPPTTNPVHF	TGTGCCAGCTCACCACCGACTACTAATCCCGTACACTTC
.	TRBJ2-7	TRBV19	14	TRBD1	CASDQGQGSHEQYF	TGTGCCAGTGATCAAGGACAGGGCTCCCACGAGCAGTACTTC
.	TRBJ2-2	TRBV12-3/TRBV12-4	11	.	CASSTFGELFF	TGTGCCAGCAGTACATTCGGGGAGCTGTTTTTT
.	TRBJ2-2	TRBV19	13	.	CASTRSRGGELFF	TGTGCCAGTACGCGGAGTCGAGGCGGGGAGCTGTTTTTT
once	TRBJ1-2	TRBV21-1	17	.	CASSAPGTARTNYGYTF	TGTGCCAGCAGCGCACCCGGGACAGCACGTACTAACTATGGCTACACCTTC
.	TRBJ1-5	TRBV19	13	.	CASSMRGNQPQHF	TGTGCCAGTAGTATGCGGGGGAATCAGCCCCAGCATTTT
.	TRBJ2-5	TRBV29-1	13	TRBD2	CSVENRGVGTQYF	TGCAGCGTTGAAAATCGGGGGGTCGGGACCCAGTACTTC
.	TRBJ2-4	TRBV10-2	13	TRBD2	CAIAQGLANIQYF	TGCGCCATCGCTCAGGGACTAGCAAACATTCAGTACTTC
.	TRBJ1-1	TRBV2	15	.	CASSDWAGSDPGAFF	TGTGCCAGCAGTGATTGGGCAGGGTCAGACCCTGGGGCTTTCTTT
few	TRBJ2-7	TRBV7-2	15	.	CASSLAVTRAYEQYF	TGTGCCAGCAGCTTAGCGGTGACAAGAGCCTACGAGCAGTACTTC
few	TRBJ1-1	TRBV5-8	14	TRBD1	CASSPSGQGAEAFF	TGTGCCAGCAGCCCCTCGGGACAGGGGGCTGAAGCTTTCTTT
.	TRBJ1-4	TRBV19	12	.	CASSAYGEKLFF	TGTGCCAGTAGTGCCTATGGTGAAAAACTGTTTTTT